This T cell receptor beta chain was observed in a study of T-cell memory formation after mild COVID-19 (dated by TCRdb to about 2021). As for the study more broadly: Most TCR sequence clusters were specific to one of the two donors. T-cell clones expanding and contracting after mild COVID-19 in a couple of donors were tracked by longitudinal TCRalpha and TCRbeta repertoire sequencing. The cohort comprised two young, previously healthy adult volunteers, one female and one male.

Ficoll-Paque density gradient centrifugation was the method used to isolate PBMCs. CDR1 and CDR2, per the germline V gene (reference sequence), are DFQATT and SNEGSKA. Spanning cysteine to phenylalanine, the CDR3 consists of 10 amino acids. Only the CDR3 DNA stays, 30 bases, in frame from base 1. V and J lose 5 bases and 7 bases, and a span of 6 bases separates them. The investigation overall reported the following: The study covered only a couple of mild cases, and larger cohorts including severe cases with pre-infection samples were considered necessary. Some responding clones were found in pre-infection memory, which suggests that pre-existing cross-reactive memory T cells took part in the SARS-CoV-2 response. Whether the second-wave clones peaking on day 37 were SARS-CoV-2 specific was not confirmed. Clones contracting from day 15 to 85 had balanced CD4/CD8 phenotypes, while a second wave expanding from day 15 to 37 was biased towards CD4+. Contracting CD4+ clones turned up mainly in the CM and EM memory subsets, whereas EMRA was where CD8+ clones were enriched.

This clonotype was seen many times. This receptor's antigen is unknown. The input lacks base qualities; no much larger clone sits a single base away. TCRdb records Illumina NovaSeq 6000 as the sequencer. Using 5'RACE with constant-segment primers, TCRalpha and TCRbeta cDNA libraries were constructed, with sample barcodes and unique molecular identifiers added in the process. RNA was extracted from every sample with Trizol reagent. Amplification of the libraries took two PCR steps, and the second step added a second sample barcode plus Illumina TruSeq adapters. Sequencing of libraries was performed on an Illumina NovaSeq with 2 x 150 bp paired-end reads. The published analysis was carried out like this. Demultiplexing of reads and collapsing into UMI-guided consensus sequences were performed with migec v1.2.7. With mixcr v2.1.11, UMI consensuses were aligned to TRA and TRB V and J templates and assembled into clonotypes. A clonotype was counted as expanded or contracted only if both edgeR and NoisET called the change significant, with noise models trained on biological replicates. For edgeR calls, the cutoffs were a false discovery rate-adjusted p below 0.01 and a log2 fold-change threshold of 1. As an exploratory analysis of dynamics, PCA with hierarchical clustering was applied to max-normalized trajectories of the 1000 most abundant clonotypes. Separately sequenced CD4+ and CD8+ repertoires were used to assign a CD4 or CD8 phenotype to each responding clone. In TCRdb, the public reads were trimmed at Q25 with fastp and aligned with MiXCR, with productive beta chains retained. Under each unique CDR3 protein, matching rows form one entry showing the most common genes and DNA. These V and J calls rely on TCRdb rather than the paper's analysis. Present in this sample are a few hundred thousand distinct CDR3 sequences, around 8% of which were seen just once. The ten top clones hold approximately 22% of the sample.

The receptor comes from a man aged 18 to 30 who had mild COVID-19 (a few samples of this study predate the infection). The sample titles of this study are shuffled in the database, so cell type and time point are left out; the donor was told from shared clones. The chain is made from TRBV20-1 and TRBJ2-1, with an unclear D gene assignment. The sequenced sample consisted of PBMCs or a T cell subset sorted from them (not recorded which). The DNA is TGCAGTGCTCGGTTGAATGAGCAGTTCTTC. Its protein is CSARLNEQFF.